What follows describes a single T cell receptor (beta chain). Its specificity is unknown. The sample originates from a study of cytomegalovirus exposure and HLA in healthy donors. Findings and limits, study-wide: Donors were assumed by presence/absence analyses to have roughly uniform sequencing depth.

Germline values: CDR1 MDHEN, CDR2 SYDVKM. The CDR3 consists of 13 residues. V was shortened by 3 bases and J by 2 bases, with 7 bases between the two germline ends. In the PCR, 60 Vbeta and 13 Jbeta primers were used. Original methodology: Per a later analysis, the number of unique TCR beta chains was approximately 73 million, of which some 9.9 million were shared. The repertoire was sequenced with immunoSEQ multiplex PCR; TCRdb's copy has only in-frame clones and lacks some. V, J and clone size derive from that table, while D and trimming were established from the DNA sequence. This sample has 210,000 or so clones, with roughly 84% found just once.

V and J are TRBV28 and TRBJ1-2; D remains ambiguous. The specimen was PBMCs. This receptor was obtained from a girl between 10 and 17 years old in good health and CMV-seronegative. CDR3 protein: CASSLAGNYGYTF. The CDR3 DNA sequence: TGTGCCAGCAGTTTGGCAGGAAACTATGGCTACACCTTC.